These 22 T cell receptor beta chains originate from one sample sequenced in a study of blood T cell repertoires in COVID-19. Sequencing used immunoSEQ multiplex PCR; TCRdb keeps in-frame clones, though not all of them. This sample has roughly 290,000 clones, with roughly four fifths found just once. The sample consisted of peripheral blood. These receptor sequences come from a person aged 65 to 85 with COVID-19, enrolled during active disease.

V is TRBV27 and J is TRBJ1-6, with D perhaps TRBD1 (6 bases). V was clipped by 0 bases and J by 11 bases, with 20 bases between them. Per the germline V gene, CDR1 is MNHEY and CDR2 is SMNVEV (reference sequence). The CDR3 has 17 amino acids. The CDR3 nucleotides are TGTGCCAGCAGTTTATCCCACAGGGTGGCCCCCAGCGCACCCCTCCACTTT. Its translation is CASSLSHRVAPSAPLHF.

The table lists this clone with a count of one. The chain couples TRBV27 to TRBJ2-1; D may be TRBD2 (6 bases). The length of the CDR3 is 14 residues. Germline assignment: CDR1 MNHEY and CDR2 SMNVEV (reference sequence). V was clipped by 9 bases and J by 6 bases, with 18 bases between them. This CDR3 reads CARPGDSKGNEQFF. In DNA, the CDR3 is TGTGCCAGGCCTGGGGACTCCAAGGGCAATGAGCAGTTCTTC.

This chain connects TRBV5-1 to TRBJ2-5; D possibly corresponds to TRBD1 (5 bases). Between the trimmed V and J ends, which lost 1 base and 1 base, there was a span of 11 bases. The CDR3 extends over 15 amino acids. Germline V lookup: CDR1 SGHRS, CDR2 YFSETQ. In nucleotides, the CDR3 is TGCGCCAGCAGCTTGTGGCAGGGTTCCCAAGAGACCCAGTACTTC. Translation gives CASSLWQGSQETQYF.

This rearrangement joins TRBV3-1 (or the pseudogene TRBV3-2) to TRBJ2-7; 9 bases align to TRBD1. CDR3 size: 16 residues. With V trimmed by 1 base and J by 6 bases, 10 bases remained unmatched. The germline CDR1 and CDR2 sequences are LGHDT and YNNKEL (reference sequence). Here the CDR3 DNA reads TGTGCCAGCAGCCAAGCCCGGACAGGGGATCCTCGCGAGCAGTACTTC. Protein: CASSQARTGDPREQYF.

This rearrangement joins TRBV2 to TRBJ1-4; D is ambiguous. Looked up from germline, CDR1 is SNHLY and CDR2 is FYNNEI. This CDR3 is built from 15 residues. Trimming removed 6 bases from V and 2 bases from J, with 13 bases in between. CDR3 sequence reads: CASRTAGLTNEKLFF. The CDR3 DNA reads as TGTGCCAGCAGGACGGCGGGTTTGACTAATGAAAAACTGTTTTTT.

V is TRBV4-1 and J is TRBJ2-7; tentatively, D is TRBD1 (5 bases). V lost 4 bases to trimming and J lost 0 bases, with 10 bases between them. Germline loops: CDR1 MGHRA, CDR2 YSYEKL. The CDR3 length is 14 residues. CDR3: CASSLTRDSYEQYF. The CDR3 DNA is TGCGCCAGCAGCCTAACCAGGGACTCCTACGAGCAGTACTTC.

This sequence joins TRBV28 and TRBJ1-5; D might be TRBD1 (5 bases). Trimming left V 5 bases short and J 7 bases short, with 27 bases between. CDR1 and CDR2 from the germline V gene are MDHEN and SYDVKM. This CDR3 has 18 residues. In DNA form, the CDR3 reads TGTGCCAGCAGTCCCGAACGGCTGTCTTGGGGGGTTGGGCAGCCCCAGCATTTT. Residues: CASSPERLSWGVGQPQHF.

The chain joins TRBV11-3 to TRBJ2-2, with 7 bases aligning to TRBD1. CDR1 and CDR2 (germline): SGHNT, YENEEA. The trim removed 0 bases at V and 6 bases at J, leaving 7 bases unmatched. The CDR3 covers 16 residues. CDR3 loop: CASSLEGTVDAGELFF. The CDR3 DNA sequence: TGTGCCAGCAGCTTAGAGGGGACAGTCGACGCCGGGGAGCTGTTTTTT.

The V and J genes are TRBV5-1 and TRBJ1-2; TRBD1 agrees at 7 bases. Losses at the gene ends were 4 bases for V and 4 bases for J; bases not matched to a gene: 7. The CDR3 runs 14 residues. CDR1 is SGHRS and CDR2 is YFSETQ in the germline V gene. In DNA form, the CDR3 reads TGCGCCAGCAGCACCACAGGGGTTGGCTATGGCTACACCTTC. Translation gives CASSTTGVGYGYTF.

This clone turned up a few times. V gene TRBV6-5 combines with J gene TRBJ1-1, with 8 bases identical to TRBD1. V was clipped by 7 bases and J by 4 bases; unmatched bases: 5. This CDR3 contains 13 residues. Per the germline V gene, CDR1 is MNHEY and CDR2 is SVGAGI. CDR3 protein: CASIQGAITEAFF. The DNA of the CDR3 is TGTGCCAGCATCCAGGGGGCGATCACTGAAGCTTTCTTT.

Note on this clone: Additional DNA sequences in this sample encode the identical CDR3. CDR3: CASSFLTEAFF. CDR3 coding DNA: TGTGCCAGCAGCTTTCTGACTGAAGCTTTCTTT. The chain has TRBV7-9 and TRBJ1-1; D gene uncertain. V was shortened by 3 bases and J by 5 bases, with 4 bases between the two germline ends. CDR1 and CDR2 (germline): SEHNR, FQNEAQ (reference sequence). This CDR3 has 11 residues.

The chain joins TRBV11-3 to TRBJ2-3; no reliable D call. V lost 7 bases to trimming and J lost 3 bases, with 14 bases between them. CDR3 length: 14 amino acids. Germline V gives CDR1 SGHNT, CDR2 YENEEA. The CDR3 sequence is CASKEEPVTDTQYF. CDR3 bases: TGTGCCAGCAAAGAGGAACCCGTTACAGATACGCAGTATTTT.

This chain connects TRBV7-8 to TRBJ1-2, with 9 bases matching TRBD1. There are 16 residues in the CDR3. V shed 2 bases, J shed 7 bases, and the junction held 11 bases outside the gene matches. CDR1 and CDR2 (germline): SGHVS, FQNEAQ. Here the CDR3 DNA reads TGTGCCAGCAGCTTATCTGCGGACAGGGGAGCCGGTGGCTACACCTTC. This gives the protein CASSLSADRGAGGYTF.

The CDR3 nucleotides read TGTGCCATCAGTACCGCCGGGACTAGCGGGAGTTATGAGCAGTTCTTC. It encodes CAISTAGTSGSYEQFF. V gene TRBV10-3 combines with J gene TRBJ2-1; 14 nucleotides line up with TRBD2. The CDR3 has 16 amino acids. After removal of 5 bases from V and 8 bases from J, the junction contained 8 bases not matched to a gene. Germline CDR1 and CDR2: ENHRY and SYGVKD.

This clone appeared once. This sequence joins TRBV20-1 and TRBJ1-6; D call uncertain. There are 14 residues in the CDR3. Trimming took off 3 bases at V and 6 bases at J, with 12 bases between the two ends. Germline CDR1 DFQATT, CDR2 SNEGSKA (reference sequence). CDR3 loop: CSASPLAANSPLHF. CDR3 bases: TGCAGTGCTAGTCCCCTGGCCGCTAATTCACCCCTCCACTTT.

The chain uses TRBV29-1 and TRBJ2-7; 8 nucleotides line up with TRBD2. The CDR3 runs to 13 residues. The trim removed 7 bases at V and 2 bases at J, leaving 7 bases unmatched. The germline V gene has CDR1 SQVTM and CDR2 ANQGSEA. CDR3 protein: CSAHGLAAYEQYF. The CDR3 nucleotides read TGCAGCGCCCACGGACTAGCAGCCTACGAGCAGTACTTC.

The chain couples TRBV28 to TRBJ2-7, with 10 bases aligning to TRBD2. Germline V CDR1 and CDR2: MDHEN, SYDVKM. This CDR3 comprises 15 residues. Germline trimming cut 5 bases from V and 3 bases from J; bases unmatched to any gene: 7. The CDR3 reads CASSPRTSGGYEQYF. DNA for the CDR3: TGTGCCAGCAGTCCTAGGACTAGCGGCGGCTACGAGCAGTACTTC.

The chain links TRBV28 to TRBJ2-7; TRBD1 matches at 8 bases. The V and J ends lost 6 bases and 5 bases, in that order; junction bases with no gene match: 15. Germline lookup yields CDR1 MDHEN and CDR2 SYDVKM. The CDR3 has 16 residues. CDR3 protein: CASSSDRVGSPDEQYF. The CDR3 DNA reads TGTGCCAGCAGCTCGGACAGGGTCGGTAGTCCGGACGAGCAGTACTTC.

This chain's CDR3 is CASSSTGQETQYF. The CDR3 nucleotides read TGTGCCAGTAGCTCGACAGGTCAAGAGACCCAGTACTTC. The chain is built from TRBV19 and TRBJ2-5; perhaps TRBD1 as D (6 bases). This CDR3 contains 13 residues. Trimming left V 6 bases short and J 2 bases short, with 10 bases between. The germline V gene encodes CDR1 LNHDA and CDR2 SQIVND (reference sequence).

The rearrangement joins TRBV6-5 to TRBJ2-7, with D maybe TRBD1 (5 bases). The CDR3 sequence is 14 residues long. V lost 11 bases and J 2 bases, leaving 19 bases between the germline ends. The germline gives CDR1 MNHEY, CDR2 SVGAGI. The CDR3 is CAGKQDPITYEQYF. CDR3 DNA: TGTGCCGGCAAACAGGACCCCATAACCTACGAGCAGTACTTC.

This rearrangement joins TRBV15 to TRBJ2-5; 12 nucleotides line up with TRBD2. With V trimmed by 0 bases and J by 3 bases, 8 bases remained unmatched. CDR3 length: 18 amino acids. Germline CDR1 and CDR2: LNHNV and YYDKDF (reference sequence). The CDR3 bases are TGTGCCACCAGCAGAGACCGACTAGCGGGGGTAACTAAAGAGACCCAGTACTTC. It translates to CATSRDRLAGVTKETQYF.

The J gene is TRBJ2-3, the V gene TRBV28; 8 bases fit TRBD2. Losses at the gene ends were 6 bases for V and 8 bases for J; bases not matched to a gene: 7. The germline gives CDR1 MDHEN, CDR2 SYDVKM. The CDR3 is made up of 13 amino acids. The CDR3 spells CASSPPRGGTQYF. DNA for the CDR3: TGTGCCAGCAGCCCCCCCCGGGGGGGTACGCAGTATTTT.